A single sample gave rise to the 12 T cell receptor beta chains below, sequenced in a study of neurological immune-mediated disorders. From the 5' RACE reads, TCRdb called clonotypes with MiXCR, one entry per CDR3 protein. The sample consists of 72,000 or so distinct CDR3 sequences, roughly a sixth of them appearing once. Specimen: PBMCs. All receptors come from a woman in her thirties or forties in good health.

This chain uses TRBV5-1 with TRBJ2-7; D call uncertain. The germline V gene encodes CDR1 SGHRS and CDR2 YFSETQ. The CDR3 totals 12 residues. V was trimmed by 4 bases and J by 3 bases, leaving 8 bases between them. CDR3 bases: TGCGCCAGCAGCGACGAACTCTACGAGCAGTACTTC. Its protein product is CASSDELYEQYF.

In its sample, this clonotype was seen many times. The chain joins TRBV20-1 to TRBJ1-4; D not certain. The CDR3 consists of 16 residues. Germline assignment: CDR1 DFQATT and CDR2 SNEGSKA (reference sequence). Trimming cost V 0 bases and J 0 bases, with 11 bases left between them. In DNA form, the CDR3 reads TGCAGTGCTAGAGATCTCCTGGAGGCAACTAATGAAAAACTGTTTTTT. Translated, it gives CSARDLLEATNEKLFF.

This clonotype has a count of ten or more. The chain couples TRBV29-1 to TRBJ2-1, with D perhaps being TRBD1 or TRBD2 (7 bases each). This CDR3 has 13 residues. V gave up 1 base and J gave up 14 bases, with 18 bases separating them. CDR1 SQVTM and CDR2 ANQGSEA come from the germline V gene. The CDR3 is CSVEGQGGTKEFF. The CDR3 region has the DNA TGCAGCGTTGAAGGACAGGGAGGGACTAAGGAGTTCTTC.

This clonotype was seen repeatedly, ten times or more. This chain uses TRBV4-2 with TRBJ1-1; 8 nucleotides agree with TRBD1. The CDR3 sequence is 18 residues long. V dropped 0 bases and J dropped 0; count of bases not matched to a gene: 9. The germline gives CDR1 LGHNA, CDR2 YNFKEQ. For the CDR3, the DNA is TGTGCCAGCAGCCAAGATCTCCGGACAGGGACTATGAACACTGAAGCTTTCTTT. Amino acids: CASSQDLRTGTMNTEAFF.

This clonotype was counted ten times or more. The chain combines TRBV5-1 with TRBJ2-3; D possibly corresponds to TRBD2 (6 bases). The ends were cut back, 2 bases at V and 3 bases at J, with 13 bases in the middle. The CDR3 contains 15 residues. The germline gives CDR1 SGHRS, CDR2 YFSETQ. The CDR3 spells CASSLLAVRTDTQYF. The CDR3, as DNA: TGCGCCAGCAGCTTACTAGCCGTACGGACAGATACGCAGTATTTT.

This clonotype was seen ten or more times. The chain combines TRBV11-1 with TRBJ1-1; no clear D gene. The CDR3 is made up of 13 amino acids. The V end lost 4 bases, the J end lost 6 bases, and 12 bases lay between the germline ends. Germline V gene data show CDR1 as SGHAT and CDR2 as FQDESV (reference sequence). CDR3 nucleotides: TGTGCCAGCAGCTGGGATTTTTCGGCTGAAGCTTTCTTT. It codes for CASSWDFSAEAFF. Based on the CDR3 plus reference TRBV11-1 and TRBJ1-1, the full variable domain is EAEVAQSPRYKITEKSQAVAFWCDPISGHATLYWYRQILGQGPELLVQFQDESVVDDSQLPKDRFSAERLKGVDSTLKIQPAELGDSAMYLCASSWDFSAEAFFGQGTRLTVV.

There are many counts of this clonotype. The rearrangement joins TRBV2 to TRBJ1-5; 9 bases match TRBD1. The CDR3 is made up of 15 amino acids. In germline, CDR1 is SNHLY, CDR2 FYNNEI. V lost 4 bases and J lost 2; bases outside the gene matches: 3. CDR3 in DNA: TGTGCCAGCAGTGGGGACAGGGCTGGCAATCAGCCCCAGCATTTT. As protein: CASSGDRAGNQPQHF.

This clonotype was recorded at least ten times. J is TRBJ2-1 and V is TRBV4-2; 10 bases match TRBD2. CDR3 length: 15 residues. Germline V gene sequence: CDR1 LGHNA, CDR2 YNFKEQ. The ends lost 1 base at V and 5 bases at J; junction bases unmatched: 2. The CDR3 nucleotides are TGTGCCAGCAGCCAAGGGACTAGCGGAAACAATGAGCAGTTCTTC. Protein: CASSQGTSGNNEQFF.

This clonotype was detected ten times or more. The chain joins TRBV5-1 to TRBJ2-1; 8 bases line up with TRBD2. J lost 5 bases, V lost 1 base, and 2 bases had no gene match. CDR3 length equals 14 residues. Germline V lookup: CDR1 SGHRS, CDR2 YFSETQ. The CDR3 is CASSLSRGDNEQFF. DNA for the CDR3: TGCGCCAGCAGCTTGTCGCGGGGGGACAATGAGCAGTTCTTC. The full variable domain, rest sourced from reference TRBV5-1 and TRBJ2-1, is KAGVTQTPRYLIKTRGQQVTLSCSPISGHRSVSWYQQTPGQGLQFLFEYFSETQRNKGNFPGRFSGRQFSNSRSEMNVSTLELGDSALYLCASSLSRGDNEQFFGPGTRLTVL.

The chain joins TRBV3-1 to TRBJ2-7, with TRBD2 matching 10 bases. Per the germline V gene, CDR1 is LGHDT and CDR2 is YNNKEL (reference sequence). There are 15 residues in the CDR3. V trimming: 4 bases; J trimming: 2 bases; junction bases outside the gene matches: 5. CDR3 DNA sequence: TGTGCCAGCAGCCCTGGGACTAGCGTGACCTACGAGCAGTACTTC. Translating gives CASSPGTSVTYEQYF.

This rearrangement joins TRBV20-1 to TRBJ1-1; no clear D. V was trimmed by 6 bases and J by 1 base, leaving 9 bases between them. The CDR3 has 12 residues. Germline loops: CDR1 DFQATT, CDR2 SNEGSKA (reference sequence). The CDR3 here is CSARGWNTEAFF. In DNA, the CDR3 is TGCAGTGCCCGGGGTTGGAACACTGAAGCTTTCTTT.

This clonotype has more than one count but fewer than ten. The chain carries TRBV3-1 and TRBJ2-3, with D perhaps assigned TRBD1 or TRBD2 (5 bases each). CDR1 LGHDT and CDR2 YNNKEL come from the germline V gene (reference sequence). V dropped 1 base and J dropped 7 bases, with 9 bases sitting between them. This CDR3 has 13 residues. The CDR3 loop reads CASSQGPGHTQYF. DNA for the CDR3: TGTGCCAGCAGCCAAGGACCGGGACATACGCAGTATTTT.